This entry features one TCR beta chain sequence. This CDR3 has 18 residues. V was pared by 3 bases and J by 4 bases, with 13 bases of the junction left unmatched. CDR1 MGHDK and CDR2 SYGVNS come from the germline V gene. These data are taken from a study of blood T cell repertoires in COVID-19. As for the study in general: Samples taken during acute and convalescent COVID-19 were collected in the United States, Italy and Spain.

The assay was immunoSEQ multiplex PCR, and TCRdb's table has in-frame clones only and misses some. The top ten clones hold about 16% of a sample with a few hundred thousand clones, about 90% of them seen once. Enrollees, about 18 to 89 years old, lived in about two dozen US areas. The study assigned cohorts using participant-reported clinical history. This clonotype was sampled from a man younger than 45 who had been exposed to COVID-19. Specimen: PBMCs or T cells enriched from blood (not recorded which). V is TRBV25-1 and J is TRBJ2-5; 11 bases map to TRBD2. The CDR3 sequence is CASSDRGTSGDAGETQYF. The DNA of the CDR3 is TGTGCCAGCAGTGATAGGGGGACTAGCGGAGACGCGGGAGAGACCCAGTACTTC.